These 3 T cell receptor beta chains originate from one sample sequenced in a study of cytomegalovirus exposure and HLA in healthy donors. 60 Vbeta and 13 Jbeta primers were used in PCR. The protocol was immunoSEQ multiplex PCR, while the TCRdb copy is restricted to in-frame clones and leaves out a portion. This table has 150,000 to 200,000 clones, around 80% appearing once. Sequences were obtained from PBMCs. The origin of the receptors is a woman between 40 and 50 years old in good health and CMV-seronegative.

V gene TRBV2 combines with J gene TRBJ1-6, with TRBD1 as a possible D gene (5 bases). The CDR3 is 16 amino acids. Germline-derived CDR1 and CDR2 are SNHLY and FYNNEI. The V gene lost 2 bases and the J gene lost 2 bases, with 10 bases spanning the gap. CDR3 in DNA: TGTGCCAGCAGTGAACGGGGGGGAACCTATAATTCACCCCTCCACTTT. Amino acids: CASSERGGTYNSPLHF.

V usage is TRBV6-6 and J usage is TRBJ2-7; D remains ambiguous. Germline CDR1 MNHNY, CDR2 SVGAGI (reference sequence). V was clipped by 8 bases and J by 6 bases, with 11 bases between them. This CDR3 has 11 amino acids. CDR3 loop: CASGSSFEQYF. CDR3 nucleotide sequence: TGTGCCAGCGGAAGTAGCTTCGAGCAGTACTTC.

This clone was seen a handful of times. The chain has TRBV6-1 and TRBJ2-2, with D maybe TRBD2 (6 bases). V shed 6 bases and J shed 1 base, with 12 bases lying between them. CDR3 size: 15 residues. Germline V CDR1 and CDR2: MNHNS, SASEGT. CDR3 protein: CASRRAGRNTGELFF. The CDR3 DNA reads as TGTGCCAGCAGGAGGGCGGGGAGGAACACCGGGGAGCTGTTTTTT.